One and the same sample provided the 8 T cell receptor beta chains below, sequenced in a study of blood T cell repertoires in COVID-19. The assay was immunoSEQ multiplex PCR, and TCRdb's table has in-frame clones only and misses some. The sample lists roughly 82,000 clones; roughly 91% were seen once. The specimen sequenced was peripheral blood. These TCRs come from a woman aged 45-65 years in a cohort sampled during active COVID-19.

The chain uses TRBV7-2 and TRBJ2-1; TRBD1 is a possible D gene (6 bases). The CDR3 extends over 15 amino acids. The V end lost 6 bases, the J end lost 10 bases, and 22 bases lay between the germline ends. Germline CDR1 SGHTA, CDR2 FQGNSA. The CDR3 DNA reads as TGTGCCAGCAGTTCCAGGGGAAAAGTATCTTGGGAGCAGTTCTTC. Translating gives CASSSRGKVSWEQFF.

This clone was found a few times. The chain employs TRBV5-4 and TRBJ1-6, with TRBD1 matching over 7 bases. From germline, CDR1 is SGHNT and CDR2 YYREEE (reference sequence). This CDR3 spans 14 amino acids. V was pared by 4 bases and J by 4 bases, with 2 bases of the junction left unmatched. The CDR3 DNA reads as TGTGCCAGCAGCGTGACAGGGTATAATTCACCCCTCCACTTT. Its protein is CASSVTGYNSPLHF.

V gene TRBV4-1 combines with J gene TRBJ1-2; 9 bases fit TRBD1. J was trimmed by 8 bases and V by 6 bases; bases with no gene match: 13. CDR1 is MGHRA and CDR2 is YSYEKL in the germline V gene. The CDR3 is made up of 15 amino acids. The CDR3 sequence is CASSSEQGALGGYTF. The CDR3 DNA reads TGCGCCAGCAGTTCTGAACAGGGGGCGTTGGGGGGCTACACCTTC.

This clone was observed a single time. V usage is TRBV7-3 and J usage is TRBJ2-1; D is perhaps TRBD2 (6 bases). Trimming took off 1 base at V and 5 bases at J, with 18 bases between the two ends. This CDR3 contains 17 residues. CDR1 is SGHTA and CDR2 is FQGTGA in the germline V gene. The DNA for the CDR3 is TGTGCCAGCAGCTTAAAGATTCGGGACTCCGCTCACAATGAGCAGTTCTTC. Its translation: CASSLKIRDSAHNEQFF.

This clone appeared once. In DNA form, the CDR3 reads TGCGCCAGCAGCTTGGGTTCAGGGGGGTTCTACAATGAGCAGTTCTTC. It is translated as CASSLGSGGFYNEQFF. The gene calls are TRBV5-1 and TRBJ2-1, with D possibly matching TRBD1 (7 bases). V was cut by 0 bases and J by 3 bases, with 13 bases left in between. Germline V gene sequence: CDR1 SGHRS, CDR2 YFSETQ. The CDR3 covers 16 residues.

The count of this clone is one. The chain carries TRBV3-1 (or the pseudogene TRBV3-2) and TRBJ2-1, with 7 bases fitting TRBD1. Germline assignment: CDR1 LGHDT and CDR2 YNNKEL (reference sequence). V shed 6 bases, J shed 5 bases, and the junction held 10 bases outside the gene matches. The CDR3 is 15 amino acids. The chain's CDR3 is CASSVTGVFNNEQFF. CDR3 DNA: TGTGCCAGCAGTGTCACAGGGGTCTTTAACAATGAGCAGTTCTTC.

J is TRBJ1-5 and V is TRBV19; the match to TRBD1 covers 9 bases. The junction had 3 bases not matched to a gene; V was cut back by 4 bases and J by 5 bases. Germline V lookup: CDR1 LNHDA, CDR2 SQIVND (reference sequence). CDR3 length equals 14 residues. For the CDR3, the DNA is TGTGCCAGTAGTACAGGGACAGGGTATCAGCCCCAGCATTTT. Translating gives CASSTGTGYQPQHF.

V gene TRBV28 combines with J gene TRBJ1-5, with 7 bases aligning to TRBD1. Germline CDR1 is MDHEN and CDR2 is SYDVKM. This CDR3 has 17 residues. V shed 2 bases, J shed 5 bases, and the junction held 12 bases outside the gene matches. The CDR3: CASSLARDSRGYQPQHF. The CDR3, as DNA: TGTGCCAGCAGTTTAGCCCGGGACAGCCGGGGGTATCAGCCCCAGCATTTT.